The source of this TCR beta chain is a study of vaccination and CD4 T cells after COVID-19. The treatment was: roughly ten-day PBMC culture with coronavirus spike peptide pools or control peptides (ViraFEST assay). At the Johns Hopkins FTIC core, DNA taken from cultured CD4+ T cells was sequenced by way of the Oncomine TCR Beta short-read assay. MiXCR, run by TCRdb on the PCR reads, gives a single entry per CDR3 protein. The sample contains roughly 15,000 distinct CDR3 sequences, about 80% of which appear only once. For this clonotype: Its specificity is not known.

Specimen: CD4+ T cells from blood, cultured in vitro. The clonotype was recovered from a human donor who had recovered from COVID-19.

CDR3 residues: CSARLGGGYTF. The CDR3 nucleotides are TGCAGTGCTAGACTCGGGGGCGGCTACACCTTC. This chain uses TRBV20-1 with TRBJ1-2; D is perhaps TRBD1 (6 bases). Trimming pared 2 bases from V and 8 bases from J, leaving 9 bases between. This CDR3 contains 11 residues. The germline V gene has CDR1 DFQATT and CDR2 SNEGSKA (reference sequence).